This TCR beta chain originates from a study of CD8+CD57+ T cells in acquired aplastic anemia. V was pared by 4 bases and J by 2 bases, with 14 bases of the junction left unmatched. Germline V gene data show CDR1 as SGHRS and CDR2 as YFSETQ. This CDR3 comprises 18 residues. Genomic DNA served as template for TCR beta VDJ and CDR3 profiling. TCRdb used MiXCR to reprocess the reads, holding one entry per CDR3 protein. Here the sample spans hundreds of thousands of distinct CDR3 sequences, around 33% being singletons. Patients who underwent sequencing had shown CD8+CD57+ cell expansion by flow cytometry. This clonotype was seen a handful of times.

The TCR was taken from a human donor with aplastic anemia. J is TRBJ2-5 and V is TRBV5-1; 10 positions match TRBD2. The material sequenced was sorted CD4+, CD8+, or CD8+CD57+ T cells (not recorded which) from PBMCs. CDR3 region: CASSPAVAGGRGQETQYF. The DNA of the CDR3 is TGCGCCAGCAGCCCCGCGGTAGCGGGAGGACGGGGGCAAGAGACCCAGTACTTC.